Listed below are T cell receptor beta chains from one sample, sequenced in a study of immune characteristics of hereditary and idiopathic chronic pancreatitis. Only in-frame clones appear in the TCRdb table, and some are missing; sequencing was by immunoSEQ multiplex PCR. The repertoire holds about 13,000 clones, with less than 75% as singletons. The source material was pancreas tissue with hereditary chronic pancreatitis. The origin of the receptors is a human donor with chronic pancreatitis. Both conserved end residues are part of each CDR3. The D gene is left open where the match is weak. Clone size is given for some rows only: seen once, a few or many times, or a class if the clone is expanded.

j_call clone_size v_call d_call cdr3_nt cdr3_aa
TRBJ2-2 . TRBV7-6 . TGTGCCAGCAGCTTGATCCGGGGTACCGGGGAGCTGTTTTTT CASSLIRGTGELFF
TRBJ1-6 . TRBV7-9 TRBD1 TGTGCCAGCAGCTTAGGACAGGGATCTTCACCCCTCCACTTT CASSLGQGSSPLHF
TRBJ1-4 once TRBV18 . TGTGCCAGCTCACCACGTCGAGGGGACGGTGAAAAACTGTTTTTT CASSPRRGDGEKLFF
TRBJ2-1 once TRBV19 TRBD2 TGTGCCAGTAGTGCGAAAGGACTAGCGGGAGGGGAGCAGTTCTTC CASSAKGLAGGEQFF
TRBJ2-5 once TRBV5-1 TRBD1 TGCGCCAGCAGCTCAACTAACAGGGGAATGGAGACCCAGTACTTC CASSSTNRGMETQYF
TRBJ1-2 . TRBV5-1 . TGCGCCAGCAGCTTAGCCCGCCAGGACGCTGGCTACACCTTC CASSLARQDAGYTF
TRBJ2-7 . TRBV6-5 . TGTGCCAGCAGTTACTCGACATGGGTCGACCGATTCGAGCAGTACTTC CASSYSTWVDRFEQYF
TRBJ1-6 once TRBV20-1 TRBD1 TGCAGTGCGAGTGACAGGGGCACCGATAATTCACCCCTCCACTTT CSASDRGTDNSPLHF
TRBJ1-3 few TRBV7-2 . TGTGCCAGCAGCTTGTCTGCTAGCTCTGGAAACACCATATATTTT CASSLSASSGNTIYF
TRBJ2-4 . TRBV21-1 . TGTGCCAGCAGCAAAGGACCGGGAGGGAAAAACATTCAGTACTTC CASSKGPGGKNIQYF
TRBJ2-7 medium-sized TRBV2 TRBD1 TGTGCCAGCAGGGAAGGACAGGGGGCTTTCTACGAGCAGTACTTC CASREGQGAFYEQYF
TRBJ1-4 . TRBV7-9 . TGTGCCAGCAGCCCTGGAACGGGGGAAAAACTGTTTTTT CASSPGTGEKLFF
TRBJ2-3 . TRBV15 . TGTGCCACCAGCAGGGCCCAGGCCACAGATACGCAGTATTTT CATSRAQATDTQYF
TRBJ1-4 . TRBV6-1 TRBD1 TGTGCCAGCAGTGAAGGGACAGGGTATGAAAAACTGTTTTTT CASSEGTGYEKLFF
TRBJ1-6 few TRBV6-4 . TGTGCCAGCAGCGGGGACTTACCGAATTCACCCCTCCACTTT CASSGDLPNSPLHF
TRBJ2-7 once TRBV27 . TGTGCCAGCAGCCAGACCTTCAGAACCCGCTACGAGCAGTACTTC CASSQTFRTRYEQYF
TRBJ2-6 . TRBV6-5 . TGTGCCAGCAGTTACCCGGGGGGGGCCAACGTCCTGACTTTC CASSYPGGANVLTF
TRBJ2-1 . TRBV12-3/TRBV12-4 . TGTGCCAGCAGTCTTAGGGCCGGGGATGAGCAGTTCTTC CASSLRAGDEQFF
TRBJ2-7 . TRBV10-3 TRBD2 TGTGCCATCAAGGGCCTAGCGGGACTCTACGAGCAGTACTTC CAIKGLAGLYEQYF
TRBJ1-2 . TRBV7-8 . TGTGCCAGCAGCCCGCAGGGCGGGGGCGGCTACACCTTC CASSPQGGGGYTF
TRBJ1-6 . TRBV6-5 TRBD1 TGTGCCAGCAGTTCCGCGGACAGGGGGAGGTCACCCCTCCACTTT CASSSADRGRSPLHF
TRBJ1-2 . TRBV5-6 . TGTGCCAGCAGCTTGGGGGCGGTAGGGAGGGGGAACTATGGCTACACCTTC CASSLGAVGRGNYGYTF
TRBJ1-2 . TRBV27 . TGTGCCAGCAGTCCACAAGACAAGGGCTATGGCTACACCTTC CASSPQDKGYGYTF
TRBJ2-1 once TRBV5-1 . TGCGCCAGCAGTGGGGGTAGGTTAAGCTCCTACAATGAGCAGTTCTTC CASSGGRLSSYNEQFF
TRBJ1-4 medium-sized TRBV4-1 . TGCGCCAGCAGCCAAGGCACCGGGGTGGTACGAGAAAAACTGTTTTTT CASSQGTGVVREKLFF
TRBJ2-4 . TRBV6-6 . TGTGCCAGCAGCCCGGTTGGGGTAGTGGCCAAAAACATTCAGTACTTC CASSPVGVVAKNIQYF
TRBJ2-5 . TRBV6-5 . TGTGCCACCCTCCCCGAGGTAGAGACCCAGTACTTC CATLPEVETQYF
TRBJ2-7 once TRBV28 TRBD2 TGTGCCAGCAGTTTATGGGCTAGCGGGAGTGCAGTCTACGAGCAGTACTTC CASSLWASGSAVYEQYF
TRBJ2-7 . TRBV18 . TGTGCCAGCAAAGAACAGGGCGACTCCTACGAGCAGTACTTC CASKEQGDSYEQYF
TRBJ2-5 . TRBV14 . TGTGCCAGCAGCCAGGTGACTGAAAGAAGAGAGACCCAGTACTTC CASSQVTERRETQYF
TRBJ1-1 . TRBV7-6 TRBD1 TGTGCCAGCAGCTTGGGGACAGGCACTGAAGCTTTCTTT CASSLGTGTEAFF
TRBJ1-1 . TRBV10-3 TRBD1 TGTGCCATCAGAAACACAGGGGTGGACACTGAAGCTTTCTTT CAIRNTGVDTEAFF
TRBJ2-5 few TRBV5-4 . TGTGCCAGCAGCATCGGGACCGAAGAGACCCAGTACTTC CASSIGTEETQYF
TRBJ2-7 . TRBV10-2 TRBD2 TGCGCCAGCAAACTAGCGGGAAGCTCCTACGAGCAGTACTTC CASKLAGSSYEQYF
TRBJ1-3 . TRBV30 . TGTGCCTGGGACACCTCTGGAAACACCATATATTTT CAWDTSGNTIYF
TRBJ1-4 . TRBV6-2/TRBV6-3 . TGTGCCAGCAGTGCCGACCTTGCCGGAAAACTGTTTTTT CASSADLAGKLFF
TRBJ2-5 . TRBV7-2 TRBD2 TGTGCCAGCAGCGGCAACCAACTAGCGGCCCAAGAGACCCAGTACTTC CASSGNQLAAQETQYF
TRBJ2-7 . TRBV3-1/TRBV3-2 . TGTGCCAGCAGCCCCTTGACCTACGAGCAGTACTTC CASSPLTYEQYF
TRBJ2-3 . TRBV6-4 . TGTGCCAGCAGTGTCTCCCCGGGCACAGATACGCAGTATTTT CASSVSPGTDTQYF
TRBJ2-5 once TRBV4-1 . TGCGCCAGCAGCCAAGAGGGCTCGCGGGAGACCCAGTACTTC CASSQEGSRETQYF
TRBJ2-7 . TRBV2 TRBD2 TGTGCCAGCAGTGAGAGCGGGGGGCAGATCGAGCAGTACTTC CASSESGGQIEQYF